The 30 T cell receptor beta chains listed next were all sequenced from one sample in a study of CD8 T cells in cerebrospinal fluid in Alzheimer's disease. No DNA is given; TCRdb re-called the 10x single-cell sequencing reads and lists each CDR3 protein once. This specimen shows some 1,000 distinct CDR3 sequences; the ten leading clones hold around 10%. The specimen sequenced was cerebrospinal fluid. All receptors derive from a human donor in good health.

In terms of frequency, this clonotype is medium-sized. The rearrangement links TRBV25-1 to TRBJ2-5; TCRdb's D call, TRBD2, is unchecked because there is no DNA. The germline V gene has CDR1 MGHDK and CDR2 SYGVNS. This CDR3 comprises 16 residues. The CDR3 here is CASSDPRGGSKETQYF.

In terms of frequency, this clonotype is medium-sized. This CDR3 reads CASKVGGGYEQYF. The rearrangement uses TRBV5-1 and TRBJ2-7; TCRdb's D gene call, TRBD2, goes unchecked for lack of DNA. This CDR3 has 13 amino acids. Germline V gene data show CDR1 as SGHRS and CDR2 as YFSETQ. The full variable domain, in which reference TRBV5-1 and TRBJ2-7 provide the parts outside the CDR3, is KAGVTQTPRYLIKTRGQQVTLSCSPISGHRSVSWYQQTPGQGLQFLFEYFSETQRNKGNFPGRFSGRQFSNSRSEMNVSTLELGDSALYLCASKVGGGYEQYFGPGTRLTVT.

This clonotype is deemed medium-sized (0.01 to 0.1%) by its frequency. The J gene is TRBJ2-7, the V gene TRBV11-1; the TCRdb D gene call, TRBD1, has no DNA to confirm it. Germline lookup yields CDR1 SGHAT and CDR2 FQDESV (reference sequence). CDR3 length equals 14 residues. CDR3 sequence reads: CASSLVTGNYEQYF.

This clonotype is identified as medium-sized from frequency. The chain recombines TRBV2 with TRBJ2-7; the D call of TRBD1 rests on TCRdb alone, since no DNA is present to check it. Germline loops: CDR1 SNHLY, CDR2 FYNNEI. The CDR3 has 12 residues. The CDR3 protein is CASRTDTYEQYF.

Considering frequency, this clonotype is medium-sized (0.01 to 0.1%). The rearrangement joins TRBV19 to TRBJ1-1; TCRdb lists TRBD1, though no DNA is available to test this call. Germline CDR1 LNHDA, CDR2 SQIVND (reference sequence). The CDR3 loop spans 14 amino acids. Here the CDR3 reads CASSIWGLDTEAFF.

This clonotype ranks as medium-sized in terms of frequency. This chain connects TRBV5-1 to TRBJ2-2; TCRdb lists TRBD1, though no DNA is available to test this call. CDR1 is SGHRS, CDR2 YFSETQ, per germline. The CDR3 contains 12 residues. The CDR3 sequence is CASSVQGVELFF.

This clonotype is medium-sized by frequency. The V and J genes are TRBV28 and TRBJ1-5; TCRdb's D call of TRBD1 is untestable without DNA. Per the germline V gene, CDR1 is MDHEN and CDR2 is SYDVKM. This CDR3 spans 17 amino acids. CDR3 region: CASSLGTGLDSNQPQHF.

This clonotype shows up as medium-sized (0.01 to 0.1%) by frequency. The CDR3 sequence is CASSPRTGGETQYF. The rearrangement joins TRBV6-1 to TRBJ2-5; TCRdb names TRBD1, which stays unverified in the absence of DNA. This CDR3 comprises 14 residues. CDR1 and CDR2 (germline): MNHNS, SASEGT.

Its frequency marks this clonotype as medium-sized (0.01 to 0.1%). This chain joins TRBV28 and TRBJ2-7; TCRdb proposes TRBD1, but this gene call is untestable without DNA. Germline values: CDR1 MDHEN, CDR2 SYDVKM. The CDR3 contains 14 residues. The CDR3 protein is CASTPPWGAYEQYF.

By frequency, this clonotype registers medium-sized. The genes are TRBV29-1 and TRBJ1-2; TCRdb selects TRBD1, and the lack of DNA leaves this call unchecked. The CDR3 is 12 residues long. The germline CDR1 and CDR2 sequences are SQVTM and ANQGSEA. The CDR3 sequence: CSGGDSYYGYTF.

This clonotype registers large by frequency. The V call is TRBV3-1, the J call TRBJ2-1; TCRdb designates TRBD2, a call that cannot be tested without DNA. The germline V gene encodes CDR1 LGHDT and CDR2 YNNKEL (reference sequence). The CDR3 has 13 residues. The CDR3 spells CASSQAPPGEQFF.

Considering frequency, this clonotype is large. The chain recombines TRBV5-1 with TRBJ2-7; with no DNA, the TCRdb D assignment of TRBD2 cannot be verified. This CDR3 spans 15 amino acids. Germline V gene lookup returns CDR1 SGHRS and CDR2 YFSETQ. The CDR3 region is CASSPEPGLGGEQYF.

Considering frequency, this clonotype is medium-sized. The rearrangement uses TRBV15 and TRBJ1-1; lacking DNA, the TRBD1 call made by TCRdb goes unchecked. CDR1 LNHNV and CDR2 YYDKDF come from the germline V gene (reference sequence). This CDR3 region has 13 residues. The CDR3 sequence is CATSPQGNTEAFF.

This clonotype is called large based on its frequency. The rearrangement links TRBV29-1 to TRBJ2-5; there is no DNA to check the TCRdb D call of TRBD2. The CDR3 length is 13 residues. Germline lookup yields CDR1 SQVTM and CDR2 ANQGSEA. CDR3 amino acids: CSVDLGSGETQYF.

Its frequency marks this clonotype as large (0.1 to 1%). This chain connects TRBV20-1 to TRBJ2-7; the D call from TCRdb, TRBD2, cannot be confirmed without DNA. The CDR3 runs 12 residues. In germline, CDR1 is DFQATT, CDR2 SNEGSKA (reference sequence). CDR3: CSAAGTRAEQYF.

This clonotype is identified as medium-sized from frequency. J is TRBJ2-1 and V is TRBV6-5; the D call of TRBD1 rests on TCRdb alone, since no DNA is present to check it. This CDR3 region has 15 residues. Germline values: CDR1 MNHEY, CDR2 SVGAGI. Here the CDR3 reads CASSYRDSSYNEQFF.

Frequency places this clonotype as medium-sized. The chain is built from TRBV18 and TRBJ2-7; TCRdb lists TRBD2, though no DNA is available to test this call. This CDR3 has 18 residues. In germline, CDR1 is KGHSH, CDR2 LQKENI. This CDR3 reads CASSLYPGTSGPTYEQYF.

The rearrangement links TRBV5-4 to TRBJ1-6; TCRdb outputs TRBD1, but without DNA this stays unchecked. CDR3 length: 14 amino acids. Germline loops: CDR1 SGHNT, CDR2 YYREEE (reference sequence). CDR3 residues: CASGNRGYNSPLHF. The full variable domain, completed using reference TRBV5-4 and TRBJ1-6, is ETGVTQSPTHLIKTRGQQVTLRCSSQSGHNTVSWYQQALGQGPQFIFQYYREEENGRGNFPPRFSGLQFPNYSSELNVNALELDDSALYLCASGNRGYNSPLHFGNGTRLTVT.

Measured by frequency, this clonotype is large (0.1 to 1%). The chain uses TRBV5-1 and TRBJ2-2. Germline lookup yields CDR1 SGHRS and CDR2 YFSETQ. CDR3 length: 13 amino acids. CDR3 amino acids: CASSLPDVGELFF.

This clonotype is called medium-sized (0.01 to 0.1%) based on its frequency. The J gene is TRBJ2-1, the V gene TRBV5-1; TCRdb selects TRBD1, and the lack of DNA leaves this call unchecked. The CDR3 sequence is 18 residues long. The germline V gene has CDR1 SGHRS and CDR2 YFSETQ. The CDR3 reads CASSLGPTGAFLVNEQFF.

This clonotype counts as medium-sized by frequency. The chain combines TRBV27 with TRBJ2-2; TCRdb returns TRBD1, unconfirmable since there is no DNA. Germline CDR1 is MNHEY and CDR2 is SMNVEV (reference sequence). The length of the CDR3 is 15 residues. The CDR3 reads CASSGRDTNTGELFF.

This clonotype shows up as medium-sized (0.01 to 0.1%) by frequency. This chain links TRBV13 with TRBJ1-3. Looked up from germline, CDR1 is PRHDT and CDR2 is FYEKMQ (reference sequence). This CDR3 region has 15 residues. CDR3 sequence: CASSSHHFSGNTIYF.

This clonotype is identified as medium-sized (0.01 to 0.1%) from frequency. V gene TRBV30 combines with J gene TRBJ2-7. In germline, CDR1 is GTSNPN, CDR2 SVGIG (reference sequence). The CDR3 runs to 14 residues. The CDR3 reads CAWSIDRNYYEQYF. Full variable domain (remainder filled in from reference TRBV30 and TRBJ2-7): SQTIHQWPATLVQPVGSPLSLECTVEGTSNPNLYWYRQAAGRGLQLLFYSVGIGQISSEVPQNLSASRPQDRQFILSSKKLLLSDSGFYLCAWSIDRNYYEQYFGPGTRLTVT.

This clonotype is identified as large from frequency. The chain couples TRBV2 to TRBJ1-5. CDR3 length equals 13 residues. The germline V gene encodes CDR1 SNHLY and CDR2 FYNNEI. This chain's CDR3 is CASTGTADQPQHF. Together with reference TRBV2 and TRBJ1-5, the CDR3 gives the full variable domain: EPEVTQTPSHQVTQMGQEVILRCVPISNHLYFYWYRQILGQKVEFLVSFYNNEISEKSEIFDDQFSVERPDGSNFTLKIRSTKLEDSAMYFCASTGTADQPQHFGDGTRLSIL.

By frequency, this clonotype is medium-sized. The chain combines TRBV21-1 with TRBJ2-7; there is no DNA to check the TCRdb D call of TRBD2. TRBV21-1 is deemed a pseudogene. The CDR3 is 12 amino acids. The CDR3 protein is CAMSSGRYEQYF.

This clonotype is identified as medium-sized (0.01 to 0.1%) from frequency. V and J are TRBV5-1 and TRBJ2-7; TCRdb's D call, TRBD2, is unchecked because there is no DNA. Germline assignment: CDR1 SGHRS and CDR2 YFSETQ. This CDR3 region has 14 residues. The CDR3 spells CASSFSGASYEQYF. The full variable domain, completed using reference TRBV5-1 and TRBJ2-7, is KAGVTQTPRYLIKTRGQQVTLSCSPISGHRSVSWYQQTPGQGLQFLFEYFSETQRNKGNFPGRFSGRQFSNSRSEMNVSTLELGDSALYLCASSFSGASYEQYFGPGTRLTVT.

In terms of frequency, this clonotype is large. The J gene is TRBJ2-1, the V gene TRBV19; absent DNA, TCRdb's TRBD1 call cannot be checked. The CDR3 totals 16 residues. Germline V CDR1 and CDR2: LNHDA, SQIVND (reference sequence). The CDR3 spells CASRRDWGPSYNEQFF. The full variable domain, with the rest looked up from reference TRBV19 and TRBJ2-1, is DGGITQSPKYLFRKEGQNVTLSCEQNLNHDAMYWYRQDPGQGLRLIYYSQIVNDFQKGDIAEGYSVSREKKESFPLTVTSAQKNPTAFYLCASRRDWGPSYNEQFFGPGTRLTVL.

This clonotype ranks as medium-sized in terms of frequency. The V and J genes are TRBV18 and TRBJ2-7. The germline V gene has CDR1 KGHSH and CDR2 LQKENI. CDR3 size: 14 residues. The CDR3 is CASSPTGTTYEQYF.

The chain is built from TRBV10-3 and TRBJ1-2; absent DNA, TCRdb's TRBD1 call cannot be checked. The CDR3 sequence is 14 residues long. Germline V CDR1 and CDR2: ENHRY, SYGVKD. The CDR3 is CAISEPRDSYGYTF.

This clonotype registers large (0.1 to 1%) by frequency. The gene calls are TRBV18 and TRBJ1-1; TCRdb's assignment of TRBD1 cannot be checked, as there is no DNA. This CDR3 spans 13 amino acids. Germline loops: CDR1 KGHSH, CDR2 LQKENI. CDR3 loop: CASSPSGDTEAFF.